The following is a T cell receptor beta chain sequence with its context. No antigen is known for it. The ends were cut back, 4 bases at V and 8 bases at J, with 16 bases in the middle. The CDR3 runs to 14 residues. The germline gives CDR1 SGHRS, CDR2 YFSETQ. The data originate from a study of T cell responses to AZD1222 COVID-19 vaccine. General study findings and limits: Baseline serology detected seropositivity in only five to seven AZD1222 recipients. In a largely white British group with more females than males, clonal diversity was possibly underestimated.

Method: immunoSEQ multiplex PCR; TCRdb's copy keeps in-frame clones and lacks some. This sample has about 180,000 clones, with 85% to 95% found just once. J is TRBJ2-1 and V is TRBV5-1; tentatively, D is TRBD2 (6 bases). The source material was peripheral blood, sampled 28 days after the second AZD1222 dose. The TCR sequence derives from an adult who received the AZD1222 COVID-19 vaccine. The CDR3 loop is CASSLQTSSDEQFF. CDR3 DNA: TGCGCCAGCAGCCTCCAGACTAGTTCGGATGAGCAGTTCTTC.